This T cell receptor (beta chain) was retrieved from a study of T cells in Graves' hyperthyroidism and ophthalmopathy. Germline assignment: CDR1 SNHLY and CDR2 FYNNEI. The CDR3 is 13 amino acids. Between the trimmed V and J ends, which lost 8 bases and 1 base, there was a span of 11 bases. Clinical symptoms, serum thyroxine, TRAb, thyroid ultrasound and orbital computed tomography established diagnosis. RNA transcripts yielded amplified TCR beta CDR3 regions. Using the HTBI primer set, a first-round RT-PCR was run on the TCR CDR3. TCRdb used MiXCR to reprocess the multiplex PCR reads, holding one entry per CDR3 protein. The sample holds 310,000 or so distinct CDR3 sequences, about a sixth seen once. This clonotype was recorded at least ten times.

The chain is built from TRBV2 and TRBJ2-5; D is possibly TRBD2 (5 bases). This TCR came from a woman aged 55-69 years with Graves' ophthalmopathy. Sequencing was performed on blood. The CDR3 sequence: CASARRGQETQYF. The CDR3 DNA follows: TGTGCCAGCGCCCGTCGGGGCCAAGAGACCCAGTACTTC.